Below are 9 T cell receptor beta chains sequenced from a single sample in a study of blood T cell repertoires in COVID-19. Profiled with immunoSEQ multiplex PCR; TCRdb holds only in-frame clones, not every one. The table records around 250,000 clones, about 87% of them present only once. Input material: peripheral blood. The receptors stem from a human donor in a cohort sampled during active COVID-19.

J is TRBJ2-5 and V is TRBV18; 12 nucleotides match TRBD1. The germline gives CDR1 KGHSH, CDR2 LQKENI. This CDR3 has 15 amino acids. The junction had 9 bases not matched to a gene; V was cut back by 8 bases and J by 5 bases. The DNA for the CDR3 is TGTGCCAGCCATGCCGGGACAGGGGGCGTTGAGACCCAGTACTTC. It encodes CASHAGTGGVETQYF.

The rearrangement uses TRBV5-1 and TRBJ2-7; TRBD1 agrees at 10 bases. The CDR3 loop spans 13 amino acids. The V gene's germline CDR1 is SGHRS and CDR2 YFSETQ. Trimming at V came to 5 bases and at J to 6 bases, leaving 5 bases not matched to a gene. The CDR3 sequence: CASREGQGVEQYF. DNA for the CDR3: TGCGCCAGCAGAGAAGGACAGGGGGTCGAGCAGTACTTC. The complete variable domain, with remaining parts taken from reference TRBV5-1 and TRBJ2-7, reads KAGVTQTPRYLIKTRGQQVTLSCSPISGHRSVSWYQQTPGQGLQFLFEYFSETQRNKGNFPGRFSGRQFSNSRSEMNVSTLELGDSALYLCASREGQGVEQYFGPGTRLTVT.

The chain uses TRBV12-5 and TRBJ2-1; 9 bases fit TRBD2. Germline CDR1 LGHNT, CDR2 FRNRAP. The CDR3 totals 20 residues. Trimming cost V 0 bases and J 0 bases; bases outside gene matches: 12. Here the CDR3 reads CASGLVVWREGPSSYNEQFF. The DNA for the CDR3 is TGTGCTAGTGGTTTGGTTGTCTGGCGGGAGGGTCCAAGCTCCTACAATGAGCAGTTCTTC. The whole variable domain, remainder taken from reference TRBV12-5 and TRBJ2-1, is DARVTQTPRHKVTEMGQEVTMRCQPILGHNTVFWYRQTMMQGLELLAYFRNRAPLDDSGMPKDRFSAEMPDATLATLKIQPSEPRDSAVYFCASGLVVWREGPSSYNEQFFGPGTRLTVL.

This chain links TRBV7-8 with TRBJ2-7, with 8 bases fitting TRBD1. The CDR3 is made up of 13 amino acids. Germline-derived CDR1 and CDR2 are SGHVS and FQNEAQ. Trimming at V came to 4 bases and at J to 6 bases, leaving 5 bases not matched to a gene. CDR3 in amino acids: CASSSQGAGEQYF. The CDR3 DNA is TGTGCCAGCAGCTCCCAGGGGGCCGGCGAGCAGTACTTC.

This sequence joins TRBV19 and TRBJ1-2, with TRBD1 identical over 7 bases. V shed 5 bases, J shed 7 bases, and the junction held 10 bases outside the gene matches. The CDR3 loop spans 14 amino acids. Germline V gene lookup returns CDR1 LNHDA and CDR2 SQIVND (reference sequence). The CDR3 nucleotides are TGTGCCAGTAGTCCTCAGTTACAGGGGTCTGGCTACACCTTC. Its translation is CASSPQLQGSGYTF.

Written as DNA, the CDR3 is TGTGCCAGTGGGACAGGGGGCACCTCGGGCGAGCAGTACTTC. It yields the protein CASGTGGTSGEQYF. This rearrangement joins TRBV19 to TRBJ2-7; 12 bases align to TRBD1. V lost 8 bases and J lost 6; bases outside the gene matches: 8. The CDR3 runs 14 residues. CDR1 is LNHDA and CDR2 is SQIVND in the germline V gene (reference sequence).

The genes are TRBV5-1 and TRBJ2-3, with TRBD2 matching over 8 bases. V lost 0 bases to trimming and J lost 4 bases; unmatched junction nucleotides: 1. Germline assignment: CDR1 SGHRS and CDR2 YFSETQ. The CDR3 runs to 14 residues. In nucleotides, the CDR3 is TGCGCCAGCAGCTTGGTACTAGCGGCAGATACGCAGTATTTT. This gives the protein CASSLVLAADTQYF.

For this clone: The junction differs from germline at one of its ends, possibly a read error. The rearrangement links TRBV7-7 to TRBJ2-1; D call uncertain. CDR3 length equals 13 residues. Germline V gene sequence: CDR1 SSHAT, CDR2 FNYEAQ (reference sequence). CDR3 nucleotides: TGTGCTAGCAGCTTAGAGACTTACAATGAGCAGTTCTTC. It translates to CASSLETYNEQFF.

This rearrangement joins TRBV6-5 to TRBJ2-7, with 8 positions matching TRBD2. Germline V lookup: CDR1 MNHEY, CDR2 SVGAGI. The CDR3 runs to 16 residues. The trim removed 2 bases at V and 0 bases at J, leaving 6 bases unmatched. The CDR3 here is CASSYPLAGRSYEQYF. CDR3 nucleotides: TGTGCCAGCAGTTACCCCCTAGCGGGTCGCTCCTACGAGCAGTACTTC.